The sequence of this T cell receptor (beta chain) was determined in a study of blood T cell repertoires in COVID-19. Study-level information: Sample material is recorded as cDNA or gDNA derived from T cells, B-cell-depleted T cells, or PBMCs.

Some clones are missing from TCRdb's copy, which holds only in-frame ones; the method was immunoSEQ multiplex PCR. The sample holds approximately 53,000 clones; roughly 87% are singletons and the top ten take around a fifth. V gave up 5 bases and J gave up 5 bases; unmatched junction bases: 11. There are 15 residues in the CDR3. Germline CDR1 reads SEHNR; CDR2 reads FQNEAQ (reference sequence). The TCR sequence derives from a woman aged 55-69 years with acute or convalescent COVID-19. Sequencing was carried out using peripheral blood. This rearrangement joins TRBV7-9 to TRBJ1-2; 7 nucleotides align to TRBD1. CDR3 residues: CASSKSGQARYGYTF. CDR3 DNA sequence: TGTGCCAGCAGCAAATCTGGACAGGCTAGATATGGCTACACCTTC.